This T cell receptor (beta chain) was obtained from a study of OX40 agonist ivuxolimab in advanced cancers. This CDR3 has 15 residues. Per germline, CDR1 MDHEN and CDR2 SYDVKM. The J segment lost 0 bases and the V segment lost 7 bases, leaving 5 bases of the junction unmatched. Measured with immunoSEQ multiplex PCR; TCRdb has only the in-frame clones, and not every one. The sample consists of about 14,000 clones, 80% of them appearing once. Sequencing was performed on CD4+ or CD8+ T cells sorted from blood, taken in a trial of the OX40 agonist ivuxolimab. The sequence was obtained from an adult with an advanced solid tumor such as melanoma, head and neck, liver or kidney cancer. The chain uses TRBV28 and TRBJ1-3, with 8 bases that match TRBD1. In DNA, the CDR3 is TGTGCCAGCACTCTCGACAGGGGCTCTGGAAACACCATATATTTT. It yields the protein CASTLDRGSGNTIYF.